This T cell receptor beta chain was captured by sequencing in a study of cytomegalovirus exposure and HLA in healthy donors. PCR involved 60 Vbeta and 13 Jbeta primers. Method: immunoSEQ multiplex PCR; TCRdb's copy keeps in-frame clones and lacks some. The data show under 200,000 clones, 60% to 80% seen once. Sample: PBMCs. This TCR was sampled from a male donor in good health and CMV-seronegative.

The CDR3 nucleotides read TGTGCCAGCAGCAAAGTCGGAGCGGGACAAGAGACCCAGTACTTC. Translating it yields CASSKVGAGQETQYF. This chain links TRBV21-1 with TRBJ2-5; the D segment call TRBD2 is taken from the table without a DNA check. TRBV21-1 is shown as a pseudogene. The CDR3 length is 15 residues.